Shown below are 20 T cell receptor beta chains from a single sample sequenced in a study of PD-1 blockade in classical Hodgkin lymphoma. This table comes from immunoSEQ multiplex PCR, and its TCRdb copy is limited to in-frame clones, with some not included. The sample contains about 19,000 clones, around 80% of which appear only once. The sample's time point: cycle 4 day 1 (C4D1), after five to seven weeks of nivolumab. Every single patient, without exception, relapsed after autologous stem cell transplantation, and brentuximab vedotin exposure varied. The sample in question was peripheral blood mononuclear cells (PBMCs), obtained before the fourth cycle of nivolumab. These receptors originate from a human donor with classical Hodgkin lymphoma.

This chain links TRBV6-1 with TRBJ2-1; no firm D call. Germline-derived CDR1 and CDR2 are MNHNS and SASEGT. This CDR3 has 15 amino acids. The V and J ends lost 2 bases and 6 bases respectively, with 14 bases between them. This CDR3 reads CASSEQPAFGNEQFF. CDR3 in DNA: TGTGCCAGCAGTGAACAACCGGCCTTCGGCAATGAGCAGTTCTTC.

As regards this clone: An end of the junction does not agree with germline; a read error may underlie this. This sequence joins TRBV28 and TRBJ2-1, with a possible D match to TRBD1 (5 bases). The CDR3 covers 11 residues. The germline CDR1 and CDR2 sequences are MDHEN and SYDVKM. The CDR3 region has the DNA TGTGCCAGCAGTTTGAAGGGGCTCAACGTCTTC. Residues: CASSLKGLNVF.

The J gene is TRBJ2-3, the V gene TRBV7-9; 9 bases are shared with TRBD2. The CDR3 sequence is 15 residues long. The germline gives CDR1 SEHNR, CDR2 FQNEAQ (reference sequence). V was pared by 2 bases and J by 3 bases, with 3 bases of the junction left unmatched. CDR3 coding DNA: TGTGCCAGCAGCTTAATAGCGGGGGCTACAGATACGCAGTATTTT. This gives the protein CASSLIAGATDTQYF.

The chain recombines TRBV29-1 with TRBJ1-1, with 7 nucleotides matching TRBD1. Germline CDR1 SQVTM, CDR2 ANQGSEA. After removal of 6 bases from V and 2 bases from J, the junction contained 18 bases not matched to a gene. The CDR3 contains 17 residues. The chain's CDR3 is CSVARTGASSFNTEAFF. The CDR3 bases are TGCAGCGTGGCCCGAACAGGGGCATCATCCTTTAACACTGAAGCTTTCTTT.

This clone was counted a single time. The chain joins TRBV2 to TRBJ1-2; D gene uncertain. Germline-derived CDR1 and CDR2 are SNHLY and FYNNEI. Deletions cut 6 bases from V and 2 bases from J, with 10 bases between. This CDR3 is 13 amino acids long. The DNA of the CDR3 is TGTGCCAGCAGGGCCGGGAGGAACTATGGCTACACCTTC. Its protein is CASRAGRNYGYTF.

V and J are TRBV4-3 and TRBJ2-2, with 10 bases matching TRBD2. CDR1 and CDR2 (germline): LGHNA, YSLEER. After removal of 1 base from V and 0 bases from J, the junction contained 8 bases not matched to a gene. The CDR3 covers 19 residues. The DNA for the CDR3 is TGCGCCAGCAGCCAAGCTTTGGCTAGCGGGAGCGCGAACACCGGGGAGCTGTTTTTT. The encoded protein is CASSQALASGSANTGELFF.

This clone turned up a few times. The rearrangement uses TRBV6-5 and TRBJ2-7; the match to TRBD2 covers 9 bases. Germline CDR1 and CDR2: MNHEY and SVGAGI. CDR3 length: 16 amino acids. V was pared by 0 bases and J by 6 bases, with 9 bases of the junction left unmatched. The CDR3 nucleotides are TGTGCCAGCAGTTACTCGCACCTAGCGGGGCCCTCCGAGCAGTACTTC. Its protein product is CASSYSHLAGPSEQYF.

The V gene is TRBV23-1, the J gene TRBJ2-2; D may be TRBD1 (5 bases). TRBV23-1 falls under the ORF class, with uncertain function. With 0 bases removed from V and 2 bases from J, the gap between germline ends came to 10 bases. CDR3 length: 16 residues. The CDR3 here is CASSQSKGANTGELFF. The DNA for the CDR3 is TGCGCCAGCAGTCAATCCAAAGGGGCCAACACCGGGGAGCTGTTTTTT.

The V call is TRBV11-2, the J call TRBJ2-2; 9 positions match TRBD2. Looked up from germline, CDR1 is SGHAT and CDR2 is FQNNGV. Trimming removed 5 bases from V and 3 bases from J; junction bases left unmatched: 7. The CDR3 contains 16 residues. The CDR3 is CASSHELAGYTGELFF. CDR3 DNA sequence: TGTGCCAGCAGCCACGAGCTAGCGGGGTACACCGGGGAGCTGTTTTTT.

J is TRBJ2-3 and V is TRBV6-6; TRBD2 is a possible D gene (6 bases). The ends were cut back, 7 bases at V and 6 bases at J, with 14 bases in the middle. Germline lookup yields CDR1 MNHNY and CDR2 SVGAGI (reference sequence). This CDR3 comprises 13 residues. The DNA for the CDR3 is TGTGCCAGCACCCTAGGGACTGGGGATACGCAGTATTTT. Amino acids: CASTLGTGDTQYF.

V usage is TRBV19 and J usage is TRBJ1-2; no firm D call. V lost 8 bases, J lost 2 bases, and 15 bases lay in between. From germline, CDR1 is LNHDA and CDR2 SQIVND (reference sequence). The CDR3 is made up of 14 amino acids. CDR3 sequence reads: CASAPSDFNYGYTF. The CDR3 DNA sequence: TGTGCCAGTGCACCCTCTGACTTCAACTATGGCTACACCTTC.

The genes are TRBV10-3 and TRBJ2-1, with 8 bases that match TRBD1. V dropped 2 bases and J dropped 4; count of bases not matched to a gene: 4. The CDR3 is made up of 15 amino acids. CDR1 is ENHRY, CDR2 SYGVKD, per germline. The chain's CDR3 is CAISEGDRPYNEQFF. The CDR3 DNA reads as TGTGCCATCAGTGAGGGGGACAGGCCTTACAATGAGCAGTTCTTC.

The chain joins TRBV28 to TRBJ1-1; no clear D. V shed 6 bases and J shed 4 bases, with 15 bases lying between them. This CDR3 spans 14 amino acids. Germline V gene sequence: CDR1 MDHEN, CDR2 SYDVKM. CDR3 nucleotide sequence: TGTGCCAGCAGGCGACTTGGAGGGAGCACTGAAGCTTTCTTT. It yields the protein CASRRLGGSTEAFF.

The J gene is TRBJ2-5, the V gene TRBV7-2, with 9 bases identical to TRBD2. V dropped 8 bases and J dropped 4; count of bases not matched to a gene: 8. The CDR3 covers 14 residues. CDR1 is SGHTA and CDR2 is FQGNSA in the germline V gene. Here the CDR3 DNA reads TGTGCCAGCGGATCCGGGACTAGCAGAGAGACCCAGTACTTC. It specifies CASGSGTSRETQYF.

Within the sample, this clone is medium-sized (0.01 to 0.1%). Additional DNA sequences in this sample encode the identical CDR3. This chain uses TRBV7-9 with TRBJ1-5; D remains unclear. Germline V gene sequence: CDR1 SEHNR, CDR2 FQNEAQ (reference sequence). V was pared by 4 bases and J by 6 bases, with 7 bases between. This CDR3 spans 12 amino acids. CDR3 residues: CASSSGSQPQHF. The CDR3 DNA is TGTGCCAGCAGCTCCGGGAGTCAGCCCCAGCATTTT. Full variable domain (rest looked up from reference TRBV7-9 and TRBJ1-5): DTGVSQNPRHKITKRGQNVTFRCDPISEHNRLYWYRQTLGQGPEFLTYFQNEAQLEKSRLLSDRFSAERPKGSFSTLEIQRTEQGDSAMYLCASSSGSQPQHFGDGTRLSIL.

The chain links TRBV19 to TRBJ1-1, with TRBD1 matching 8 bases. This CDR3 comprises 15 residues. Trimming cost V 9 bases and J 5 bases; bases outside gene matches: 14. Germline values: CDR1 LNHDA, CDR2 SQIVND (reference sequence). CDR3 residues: CASLRTGTVGTEAFF. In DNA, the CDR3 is TGTGCCAGCTTAAGGACAGGGACAGTAGGGACTGAAGCTTTCTTT.

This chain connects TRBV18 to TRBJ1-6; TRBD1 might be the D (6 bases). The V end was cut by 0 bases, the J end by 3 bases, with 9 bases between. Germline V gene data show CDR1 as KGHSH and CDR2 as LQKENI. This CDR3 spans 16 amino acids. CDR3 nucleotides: TGTGCCAGCTCACCACCGGGGGCCTACTATAATTCACCCCTCCACTTT. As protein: CASSPPGAYYNSPLHF.

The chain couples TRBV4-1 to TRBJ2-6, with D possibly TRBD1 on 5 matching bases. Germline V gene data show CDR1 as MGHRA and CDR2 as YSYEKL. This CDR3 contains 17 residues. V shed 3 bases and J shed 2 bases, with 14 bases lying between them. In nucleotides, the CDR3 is TGCGCCAGCAGCCATGCGACAGTGAGTACTGGGGCCAACGTCCTGACTTTC. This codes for CASSHATVSTGANVLTF.

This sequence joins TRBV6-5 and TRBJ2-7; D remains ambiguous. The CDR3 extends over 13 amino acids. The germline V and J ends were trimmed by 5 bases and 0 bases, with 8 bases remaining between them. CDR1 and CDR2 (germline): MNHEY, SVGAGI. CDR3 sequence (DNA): TGTGCCAGCAGTCGACAAAGCTCCTACGAGCAGTACGTC. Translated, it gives CASSRQSSYEQYV.

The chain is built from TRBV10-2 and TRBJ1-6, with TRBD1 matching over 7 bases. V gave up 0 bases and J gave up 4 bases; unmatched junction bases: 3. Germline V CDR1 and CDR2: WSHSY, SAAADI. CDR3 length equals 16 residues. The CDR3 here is CASSESSGGYNSPLHF. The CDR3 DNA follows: TGCGCCAGCAGTGAGTCGTCAGGGGGATATAATTCACCCCTCCACTTT.